These T cell receptor beta chains were read from a single sample in a study of CD8+ T cells in alopecia areata. The table came from immunoSEQ multiplex PCR; TCRdb's copy has only in-frame clones and leaves some out. The sample includes 250,000 to 300,000 clones, 58% of them seen just once. The material was CD4+ T cells sorted from blood, obtained at week 24, from a patient treated with tofacitinib. The receptors originated from a human donor with alopecia areata. The CDR3 runs from the conserved cysteine through the conserved F or W. D genes are given only for firm matches. Where a row states a size, it is once, few, many or the class of an expanded clone; other rows omit it.

TRBJ2-1 | . | 12 | few | TRBV10-3 | CALSRSGHEQFF | TGTGCCCTCTCACGGTCAGGGCATGAGCAGTTCTTC
TRBJ2-7 | . | 13 | . | TRBV25-1 | CASSEYLAYEQYF | TGTGCCAGCAGTGAATATTTAGCCTACGAGCAGTACTTC
TRBJ2-7 | . | 13 | few | TRBV7-9 | CASSSTSTYEQYF | TGTGCCAGCAGCTCGACATCCACCTACGAGCAGTACTTC
TRBJ2-7 | TRBD1 | 14 | . | TRBV7-9 | CASSRGQGTYEQYF | TGTGCCAGCAGCCGCGGACAGGGAACCTACGAGCAGTACTTC
TRBJ2-1 | . | 12 | . | TRBV29-1 | CSLNRGVNEQFF | TGCAGCTTAAATCGCGGGGTCAATGAGCAGTTCTTC
TRBJ1-2 | . | 14 | . | TRBV30 | CAWSVGQGEDGYTF | TGTGCCTGGAGTGTCGGGCAGGGAGAGGATGGCTACACCTTC
TRBJ2-5 | . | 15 | . | TRBV5-1 | CASSGSGGGEETQYF | TGCGCCAGCAGTGGGAGCGGAGGAGGGGAAGAGACCCAGTACTTC
TRBJ1-2 | . | 13 | . | TRBV30 | CAWRGALPRGYTF | TGTGCCTGGAGGGGGGCCCTTCCCCGGGGCTACACCTTC
TRBJ2-7 | . | 13 | few | TRBV10-3 | CAISERPAYEQYF | TGTGCCATCAGTGAGCGGCCTGCCTACGAGCAGTACTTC
TRBJ1-5 | TRBD1 | 12 | . | TRBV29-1 | CSVGTGNQPQHF | TGCAGCGTTGGGACAGGGAATCAGCCCCAGCATTTT
TRBJ1-2 | . | 13 | . | TRBV6-5 | CASSFNQAAGYTF | TGTGCCAGCAGTTTCAACCAGGCCGCTGGCTACACCTTC
TRBJ2-3 | . | 15 | . | TRBV5-6 | CASSLLGRETDTQYF | TGTGCCAGCAGCTTGTTGGGCAGGGAAACAGATACGCAGTATTTT
TRBJ2-6 | . | 15 | few | TRBV7-9 | CASSQGFSGANVLTF | TGTGCCAGCAGCCAGGGGTTCTCTGGGGCCAACGTCCTGACTTTC
TRBJ1-5 | . | 13 | few | TRBV5-1 | CASSPGTGQPQHF | TGCGCCAGCAGCCCCGGCACAGGCCAGCCCCAGCATTTT
TRBJ1-2 | . | 11 | . | TRBV30 | CAWNRVGGYTF | TGTGCCTGGAACAGGGTTGGCGGCTACACCTTC
TRBJ2-4 | . | 13 | once | TRBV4-3 | CASSQEEVGVQYF | TGCGCCAGCAGCCAAGAAGAGGTGGGGGTTCAGTACTTC
TRBJ1-2 | TRBD1 | 15 | . | TRBV7-2 | CASSLGGTDYYGYTF | TGTGCCAGCAGCTTAGGTGGGACAGACTACTATGGCTACACCTTC
TRBJ2-5 | TRBD1 | 13 | . | TRBV7-2 | CASSTDREETQYF | TGTGCCAGCAGCACTGACAGGGAAGAGACCCAGTACTTC
TRBJ2-4 | . | 15 | few | TRBV6-1 | CASSPGPEAKNIQYF | TGTGCCAGCAGTCCCGGACCCGAGGCCAAAAACATTCAGTACTTC
TRBJ1-6 | . | 12 | few | TRBV30 | CACGRLNSPLHF | TGTGCCTGTGGCAGATTAAATTCACCCCTCCACTTT
TRBJ2-1 | . | 17 | . | TRBV5-1 | CASSLVYHADSYNEQFF | TGCGCCAGCAGCTTGGTTTACCACGCGGACTCCTACAATGAGCAGTTCTTC
TRBJ2-5 | TRBD2 | 14 | . | TRBV5-6 | CASSSLAGVETQYF | TGTGCCAGCAGCTCCTTAGCGGGGGTAGAGACCCAGTACTTC
TRBJ2-3 | . | 13 | . | TRBV29-1 | CSVLPASTDTQYF | TGCAGCGTTCTGCCCGCTAGCACAGATACGCAGTATTTT
TRBJ2-3 | TRBD2 | 18 | . | TRBV4-2 | CASSQGGTSGPSTDTQYF | TGTGCCAGCAGCCAGGGGGGGACTAGCGGCCCTAGCACAGATACGCAGTATTTT
TRBJ2-2 | . | 12 | few | TRBV14 | CASSSTTGELFF | TGTGCCAGCAGCTCCACCACCGGGGAGCTGTTTTTT
TRBJ2-7 | . | 15 | . | TRBV9 | CASSVAGAAIYEQYF | TGTGCCAGCAGCGTAGCAGGGGCCGCAATATACGAGCAGTACTTC
TRBJ2-5 | . | 13 | . | TRBV7-2 | CASTLPPIETQYF | TGTGCCAGCACCCTGCCCCCTATCGAGACCCAGTACTTC
TRBJ1-2 | TRBD1 | 12 | . | TRBV4-2 | CASSLQGDGYTF | TGTGCCAGCAGCCTTCAGGGGGATGGCTACACCTTC
TRBJ1-2 | . | 13 | . | TRBV7-9 | CASSPGPVDGYTF | TGTGCCAGCAGTCCGGGGCCCGTTGATGGCTACACCTTC
TRBJ2-2 | TRBD1 | 14 | few | TRBV29-1 | CSVEPGGDTGELFF | TGCAGCGTTGAACCAGGGGGTGACACCGGGGAGCTGTTTTTT
TRBJ1-4 | . | 13 | . | TRBV2 | CASSEGRNEKLFF | TGTGCCAGCAGTGAAGGGAGAAATGAAAAACTGTTTTTT
TRBJ2-7 | . | 15 | few | TRBV23-1 | CASSQSVRGPYEQYF | TGCGCCAGCAGTCAATCGGTACGGGGCCCCTACGAGCAGTACTTC
TRBJ2-5 | . | 14 | . | TRBV29-1 | CSVSATASQETQYF | TGCAGCGTTTCGGCGACAGCGAGCCAAGAGACCCAGTACTTC
TRBJ2-7 | . | 14 | . | TRBV9 | CASSPRSSSYEQYF | TGTGCCAGCAGCCCCCGGTCGAGCTCCTACGAGCAGTACTTC